The rows below give T cell receptor beta chains drawn from one sample of a study of vaccination and CD4 T cells after COVID-19. These receptors have no known antigen. TCRdb analysed the PCR reads with MiXCR anew, one entry per CDR3 protein. The table lists approximately 14,000 distinct CDR3 sequences, around half of them singletons. Input material: CD4+ T cells from blood, cultured in vitro. These receptors came from a human donor who had recovered from COVID-19. Each CDR3 is given with its conserved first and last residue. The order of the fields is D gene, J gene, V gene, clone size, CDR3 DNA, CDR3 protein. The D gene is left open where the match is weak. Clone size appears in some rows only: once, few, many, or a class for an expanded clone.

TRBD1 | TRBJ2-5 | TRBV7-8 | - | TGTGCCAGCAGCCCCAGGGACAGGGTAGAGACCCAGTACTTC | CASSPRDRVETQYF
- | TRBJ2-3 | TRBV6-1 | - | TGTGCCAGCACCGAGGGGGTTTCAGATACGCAGTATTTT | CASTEGVSDTQYF
- | TRBJ2-3 | TRBV5-1 | - | TGCGCCAGTAAGCTCACTGGGGGGGCCAGCACAGATACGCAGTATTTT | CASKLTGGASTDTQYF
TRBD2 | TRBJ2-3 | TRBV6-5 | few | TGTGCCAGCAGTTACCGCGGGACTAGCGGGAGATACACAGATACGCAGTATTTT | CASSYRGTSGRYTDTQYF
- | TRBJ1-3 | TRBV19 | few | TGTGCCAGTCTGAAGCTCTCTGGAAACACCATATATTTT | CASLKLSGNTIYF
TRBD2 | TRBJ2-2 | TRBV7-2 | few | TGTGCCAGCAGCGGAGGGAGCGGGGCGAACACCGGGGAGCTGTTTTTT | CASSGGSGANTGELFF
TRBD2 | TRBJ2-5 | TRBV7-7 | - | TGTGCTAGCAGCCCGACTAGCTTCGGGACCCAGTACTTC | CASSPTSFGTQYF
- | TRBJ1-1 | TRBV20-1 | few | TGCAGTGCTAGGGGCTCTACCCACACTGAAGCTTTCTTT | CSARGSTHTEAFF
TRBD1 | TRBJ2-2 | TRBV20-1 | once | TGCAGTGCTAGGGGACAGGGGGCGCTTAATTTTTTATCCGGGGAGCTGTTTTTT | CSARGQGALNFLSGELFF
TRBD2 | TRBJ2-3 | TRBV20-1 | few | TGCAGTGCTAGAAGGACTAGCGGGAGTAATCAAGCTGGTAACACAGATACGCAGTATTTT | CSARRTSGSNQAGNTDTQYF
TRBD2 | TRBJ2-1 | TRBV6-5 | - | TGTGCCAGCAGTTTACGCAGGACTAGCGGAGAAGACGAGCAGTTCTTC | CASSLRRTSGEDEQFF
TRBD1 | TRBJ2-3 | TRBV7-9 | - | TGTGCCAGCAGCCCGCGGGGACAGGGGGCATATACGCAGTATTTT | CASSPRGQGAYTQYF
TRBD2 | TRBJ2-1 | TRBV9 | once | TGTGCCAGCAGCGAATCACTAGCGGGAGGGCCAGGGGAGCAGTTCTTC | CASSESLAGGPGEQFF
- | TRBJ2-6 | TRBV20-1 | few | TGCAGTGCTCGAGGTGGGGCCAACGTCCTGACTTTC | CSARGGANVLTF
- | TRBJ1-1 | TRBV6-2/TRBV6-3 | few | TGTGCCAGCAGGAGGAGGACGACAGATTGGAACACTGAAGCTTTCTTT | CASRRRTTDWNTEAFF
- | TRBJ1-1 | TRBV20-1 | - | TGCAGTGCTAGAGATCCCAATGTGAGTGAAGCTTTCTTT | CSARDPNVSEAFF
TRBD1 | TRBJ2-7 | TRBV27 | once | TGTGCCAGCAGTCCGCGGACAGGGAGGAACGAGCAGTACTTC | CASSPRTGRNEQYF